This T cell receptor (beta chain) comes out of a study of blood T cell repertoires in COVID-19. The data were produced by immunoSEQ multiplex PCR, yet TCRdb's version contains in-frame clones alone and is incomplete. The profile shows 85,000 to 100,000 clones, roughly 70% of them singletons. The germline V and J ends were trimmed by 4 bases and 5 bases, with 8 bases remaining between them. Looked up from germline, CDR1 is SGHTA and CDR2 is FQGTGA. This CDR3 contains 13 residues. Sequencing was done on a sample of peripheral blood. The clonotype was recovered from a woman aged 55 to 70 in a cohort sampled during active or convalescent COVID-19. J is TRBJ2-2 and V is TRBV7-3; D is ambiguous. CDR3 region: CASSSWRTGELFF. The CDR3 nucleotides read TGTGCCAGCAGCTCATGGCGGACCGGGGAGCTGTTTTTT. The full variable domain, rest sourced from reference TRBV7-3 and TRBJ2-2, is GAGVSQTPSNKVTEKGKYVELRCDPISGHTALYWYRQSLGQGPEFLIYFQGTGAADDSGLPNDRFFAVRPEGSVSTLKIQRTERGDSAVYLCASSSWRTGELFFGEGSRLTVL.